The 10 T cell receptor beta chains listed next were all sequenced from one sample in a study of siplizumab effects on memory and regulatory T cells. Produced via immunoSEQ multiplex PCR; TCRdb's table is partial and in-frame only. The sample consists of about 55,000 clones, less than 98% of them appearing once. The sample taken for sequencing was naive CD4+ T cells sorted from blood. The receptors come from a human donor in good health.

The chain recombines TRBV19 with TRBJ1-5; D is ambiguous. Trimming took off 5 bases at V and 4 bases at J, with 9 bases between the two ends. Germline loops: CDR1 LNHDA, CDR2 SQIVND (reference sequence). The CDR3 sequence is 13 residues long. The CDR3 protein is CASSRGPNQPQHF. As DNA, the CDR3 is TGTGCCAGTAGTCGGGGTCCTAATCAGCCCCAGCATTTT. Using reference TRBV19 and TRBJ1-5 for the parts outside the CDR3, the full variable domain is DGGITQSPKYLFRKEGQNVTLSCEQNLNHDAMYWYRQDPGQGLRLIYYSQIVNDFQKGDIAEGYSVSREKKESFPLTVTSAQKNPTAFYLCASSRGPNQPQHFGDGTRLSIL.

V is TRBV6-4 and J is TRBJ1-5, with D maybe TRBD1 (5 bases). The germline V gene encodes CDR1 MRHNA and CDR2 SNTAGT. This CDR3 is 13 amino acids long. Trimming stripped 4 bases from V and 5 bases from J, with 9 bases between. The CDR3 loop reads CASSATVDQPQHF. In nucleotides, the CDR3 is TGTGCCAGCAGTGCGACAGTCGATCAGCCCCAGCATTTT.

This rearrangement joins TRBV5-4 to TRBJ2-1, with TRBD2 identical over 7 bases. Germline V CDR1 and CDR2: SGHNT, YYREEE (reference sequence). The V segment lost 4 bases and the J segment 7 bases; nucleotides outside the gene matches: 20. The CDR3 consists of 18 residues. CDR3 coding DNA: TGTGCCAGCAGCGGAAGATCAGGGAGCGGGAATGAGGCGAATGAGCAGTTCTTC. Protein: CASSGRSGSGNEANEQFF.

The gene calls are TRBV11-3 and TRBJ2-1; D possibly corresponds to TRBD2 (6 bases). V dropped 5 bases and J dropped 0 bases, with 8 bases sitting between them. This CDR3 region has 14 residues. Germline-derived CDR1 and CDR2 are SGHNT and YENEEA. The CDR3 sequence: CASSASDSYNEQFF. The CDR3 DNA is TGTGCCAGCAGCGCTAGCGACTCCTACAATGAGCAGTTCTTC.

V is TRBV9 and J is TRBJ2-5, with 7 bases aligning to TRBD2. The length of the CDR3 is 17 residues. J lost 4 bases, V lost 4 bases, and 16 bases had no gene match. The germline CDR1 and CDR2 sequences are SGDLS and YYNGEE. The CDR3 sequence is CASSPRDLSGVGETQYF. As DNA, the CDR3 is TGTGCCAGCAGCCCACGCGACCTGAGCGGGGTGGGAGAGACCCAGTACTTC.

This clone has just one count. This chain joins TRBV7-2 and TRBJ2-1, with 8 bases that match TRBD2. Trimming took 5 bases from V and 7 from J; bases not matched to a gene: 7. This CDR3 is 14 amino acids long. The germline gives CDR1 SGHTA, CDR2 FQGNSA. The CDR3 sequence: CASSQAGVRNEQFF. The CDR3 DNA sequence: TGTGCCAGCAGCCAAGCGGGAGTTCGAAATGAGCAGTTCTTC.

The chain combines TRBV4-2 with TRBJ2-7; D assignment may be TRBD1 or TRBD2 (5 bases each). With 0 bases removed from V and 7 bases from J, the gap between germline ends came to 13 bases. The germline gives CDR1 LGHNA, CDR2 YNFKEQ. The CDR3 spans 14 residues. In DNA form, the CDR3 reads TGTGCCAGCAGCCAAGATCTAGCTTCAGGGGAGCAGTACTTC. It encodes CASSQDLASGEQYF.

This chain links TRBV14 with TRBJ2-2; 12 bases are shared with TRBD1. The CDR3 length is 18 residues. The trim removed 1 base at V and 5 bases at J, leaving 8 bases unmatched. Germline CDR1 and CDR2: SGHDN and FVKESK. CDR3 residues: CASSQVGTGGLLTGELFF. In DNA form, the CDR3 reads TGTGCCAGCAGCCAAGTAGGGACAGGGGGCCTGCTGACCGGGGAGCTGTTTTTT.

The chain is built from TRBV7-2 and TRBJ2-2, with D maybe TRBD2 (5 bases). The ends were cut back, 4 bases at V and 1 base at J, with 7 bases in the middle. This CDR3 comprises 14 residues. CDR1 and CDR2 from the germline V gene are SGHTA and FQGNSA. DNA for the CDR3: TGTGCCAGCAGCTCAGGACTGAACACCGGGGAGCTGTTTTTT. This translates into CASSSGLNTGELFF. Drawing the rest from reference TRBV7-2 and TRBJ2-2, the complete variable domain is GAGVSQSPSNKVTEKGKDVELRCDPISGHTALYWYRQSLGQGLEFLIYFQGNSAPDKSGLPSDRFSAERTGGSVSTLTIQRTQQEDSAVYLCASSSGLNTGELFFGEGSRLTVL.

The chain recombines TRBV7-3 with TRBJ2-3; the match to TRBD1 covers 9 bases. The trim removed 5 bases at V and 6 bases at J, leaving 12 bases unmatched. Per the germline V gene, CDR1 is SGHTA and CDR2 is FQGTGA. CDR3 size: 16 residues. CDR3: CASSPRGQGKRDTQYF. The CDR3 coding sequence is TGTGCCAGCAGCCCTCGGGGACAGGGAAAACGGGATACGCAGTATTTT.